These 10 T cell receptor beta chains share one sample of origin, sequenced in a study of blood T cell repertoires in COVID-19. Here immunoSEQ multiplex PCR was the method, and the copy in TCRdb shows in-frame clones only, minus some. Of about 230,000 clones in the sample, over 75% are singletons; the top ten hold around 10%. The sample was peripheral blood. Source of these receptors: a man aged 50 or older with COVID-19, enrolled during active disease.

This sequence joins TRBV10-2 and TRBJ1-3; D is possibly TRBD1 (6 bases). Germline CDR1 is WSHSY and CDR2 is SAAADI. The CDR3 is 19 amino acids. Between the trimmed V and J ends, which lost 3 bases and 0 bases, there was a span of 21 bases. This CDR3 is CASSEPRGGLNFSGNTIYF. Here the CDR3 DNA reads TGCGCCAGCAGTGAACCGAGGGGGGGGCTGAATTTCTCTGGAAACACCATATATTTT.

V usage is TRBV7-7 and J usage is TRBJ2-5; a weak D match, TRBD2 (6 bases). The CDR3 sequence is 15 residues long. The V gene's germline CDR1 is SSHAT and CDR2 FNYEAQ (reference sequence). Trimming took 4 bases from V and 5 from J, leaving 17 bases between them. The DNA for the CDR3 is TGTGCCAGCAGCTCGAGGTCTGGGGGGTGGGAGACCCAGTACTTC. It encodes CASSSRSGGWETQYF.

This chain links TRBV24-1 with TRBJ2-1; D is undetermined. The CDR3 has 14 amino acids. The V and J ends lost 2 bases and 6 bases respectively, with 10 bases between them. Germline CDR1 KGHDR, CDR2 SFDVKD. In DNA form, the CDR3 reads TGTGCCACCAGTGATTCCACCCCTAGCAATGAGCAGTTCTTC. Protein product: CATSDSTPSNEQFF.

The chain joins TRBV7-2 to TRBJ1-2; unclear D gene. The germline V gene encodes CDR1 SGHTA and CDR2 FQGNSA. This CDR3 is 16 amino acids long. V dropped 2 bases and J dropped 0 bases, with 13 bases sitting between them. The CDR3 is CASSLNRGMTNYGYTF. For the CDR3, the DNA is TGTGCCAGCAGCTTAAACCGGGGTATGACTAACTATGGCTACACCTTC.

The chain couples TRBV4-2 to TRBJ1-2, with D unclear. Germline CDR1 reads LGHNA; CDR2 reads YNFKEQ. Between the trimmed V and J ends, which lost 4 bases and 0 bases, there was a span of 12 bases. The CDR3 loop spans 15 amino acids. CDR3 nucleotide sequence: TGTGCCAGCAGCCCCGACTACCCGACTAACTATGGCTACACCTTC. This sequence encodes CASSPDYPTNYGYTF.

This sequence joins TRBV4-1 and TRBJ2-7; tentative D call: TRBD2 (6 bases). V was cut by 4 bases and J by 2 bases, with 21 bases left in between. Germline V CDR1 and CDR2: MGHRA, YSYEKL. CDR3 length: 17 residues. The CDR3 DNA follows: TGCGCCAGCAGCCGGCTCCCGGTGGCTAGCGAGGCCTACGAGCAGTACTTC. Amino acid sequence: CASSRLPVASEAYEQYF.

The CDR3: CASSPTATGRGYNEQFF. The DNA of the CDR3 is TGCGCCAGCAGCCCAACCGCCACAGGGCGAGGGTACAATGAGCAGTTCTTC. The chain has TRBV5-1 and TRBJ2-1; D is possibly TRBD1 (6 bases). Germline lookup yields CDR1 SGHRS and CDR2 YFSETQ. The CDR3 extends over 17 amino acids. Trimming removed 4 bases at V and 4 bases at J, with 21 bases between.

The genes are TRBV14 and TRBJ2-6; the D gene is possibly TRBD1 (6 bases). In germline, CDR1 is SGHDN, CDR2 FVKESK. Trimming left V 5 bases short and J 11 bases short, with 25 bases between. The CDR3 extends over 17 amino acids. The CDR3, as DNA: TGTGCCAGCAGCACCTCGTGGATAGGGGGTAGCATGGACGTCCTGACTTTC. It encodes CASSTSWIGGSMDVLTF.

CDR3 residues: CASSASRQVSNQPQHF. CDR3 in DNA: TGTGCCAGTAGTGCCTCCCGACAGGTTAGCAATCAGCCCCAGCATTTT. The rearrangement uses TRBV19 and TRBJ1-5, with a tentative D call TRBD1 (6 bases). The CDR3 contains 16 residues. Trimming left V 5 bases short and J 0 bases short, with 14 bases between. Germline CDR1 and CDR2: LNHDA and SQIVND (reference sequence).

This clone showed up just once. This chain joins TRBV11-2 and TRBJ1-2; D is perhaps TRBD1 (6 bases). The CDR3 length is 15 residues. V shed 0 bases and J shed 2 bases, with 10 bases lying between them. Germline-derived CDR1 and CDR2 are SGHAT and FQNNGV. CDR3 region: CASSLDSTGNYGYTF. DNA of the CDR3: TGTGCCAGCAGCTTAGACTCCACAGGGAACTATGGCTACACCTTC.